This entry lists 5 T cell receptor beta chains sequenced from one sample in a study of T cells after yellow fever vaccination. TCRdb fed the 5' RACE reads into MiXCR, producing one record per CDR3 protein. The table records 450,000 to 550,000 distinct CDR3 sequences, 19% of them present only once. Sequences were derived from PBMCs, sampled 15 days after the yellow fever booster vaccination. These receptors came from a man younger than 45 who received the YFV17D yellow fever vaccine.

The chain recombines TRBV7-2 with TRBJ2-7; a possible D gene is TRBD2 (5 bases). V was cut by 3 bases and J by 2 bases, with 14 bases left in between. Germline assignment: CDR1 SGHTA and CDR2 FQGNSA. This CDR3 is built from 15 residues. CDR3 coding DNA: TGTGCCAGCAGCTTGGATTCACGGGGTCCCTACGAGCAGTACTTC. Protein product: CASSLDSRGPYEQYF.

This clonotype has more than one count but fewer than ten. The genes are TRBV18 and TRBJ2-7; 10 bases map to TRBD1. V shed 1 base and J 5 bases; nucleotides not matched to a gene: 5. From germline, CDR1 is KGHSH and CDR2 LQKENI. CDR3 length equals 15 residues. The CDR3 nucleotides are TGTGCCAGCTCACCACTCGGACAGGGGGTCGACGAGCAGTACTTC. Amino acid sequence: CASSPLGQGVDEQYF.

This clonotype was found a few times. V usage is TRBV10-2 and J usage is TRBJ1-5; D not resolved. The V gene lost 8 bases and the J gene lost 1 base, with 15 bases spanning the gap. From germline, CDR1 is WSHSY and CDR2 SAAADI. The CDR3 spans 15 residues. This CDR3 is CASPQTGWSNQPQHF. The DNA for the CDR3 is TGCGCCAGCCCCCAGACCGGGTGGAGCAATCAGCCCCAGCATTTT.

The CDR3 loop is CASSSYRVENEQFF. Here the CDR3 DNA reads TGTGCCAGCAGCTCCTACAGGGTTGAGAATGAGCAGTTCTTC. This chain links TRBV7-2 with TRBJ2-1, with D possibly matching TRBD1 (6 bases). Trimming took off 4 bases at V and 7 bases at J, with 14 bases between the two ends. This CDR3 is built from 14 residues. Germline loops: CDR1 SGHTA, CDR2 FQGNSA.

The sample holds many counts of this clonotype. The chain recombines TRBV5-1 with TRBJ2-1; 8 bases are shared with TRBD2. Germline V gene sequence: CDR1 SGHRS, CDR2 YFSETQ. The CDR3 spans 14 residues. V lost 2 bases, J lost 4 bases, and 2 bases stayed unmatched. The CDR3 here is CASSFSGTYNEQFF. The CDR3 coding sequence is TGCGCCAGCAGCTTTAGCGGGACGTACAATGAGCAGTTCTTC.